The 10 T cell receptor beta chains reported below all come from one sample, sequenced in a study of T cell responses to AZD1222 COVID-19 vaccine. TCRdb keeps only in-frame clones here, not all; method: immunoSEQ multiplex PCR. The sample shows some 98,000 clones, almost 90% of them seen only once. The material sequenced was peripheral blood, taken 28 days after the second AZD1222 dose. The receptors stem from an adult who received the AZD1222 COVID-19 vaccine.

V usage is TRBV7-2 and J usage is TRBJ2-7, with 10 bases that match TRBD2. V was pared by 5 bases and J by 2 bases, with 12 bases of the junction left unmatched. The CDR3 totals 17 residues. Germline loops: CDR1 SGHTA, CDR2 FQGNSA. This CDR3 is CASSIWLLAGRTYEQYF. DNA for the CDR3: TGTGCCAGCAGCATCTGGTTACTAGCGGGACGAACCTACGAGCAGTACTTC.

V gene TRBV30 combines with J gene TRBJ1-1; TRBD1 might be the D (5 bases). Germline CDR1 reads GTSNPN; CDR2 reads SVGIG (reference sequence). The CDR3 has 13 amino acids. The V and J ends lost 3 bases and 1 base respectively, with 9 bases between them. This CDR3 is CAWRRQSNTEAFF. CDR3 sequence (DNA): TGTGCCTGGAGAAGACAGTCGAACACTGAAGCTTTCTTT.

The CDR3 region is CASSLGSGRGAGELFF. The CDR3 region has the DNA TGTGCCAGCAGTTTGGGTAGCGGGAGGGGGGCCGGGGAGCTGTTTTTT. The chain uses TRBV27 and TRBJ2-2; 11 nucleotides match TRBD2. Germline loops: CDR1 MNHEY, CDR2 SMNVEV (reference sequence). Unmatched junction bases numbered 6, after V lost 3 bases and J lost 6 bases. This CDR3 has 16 residues.

J is TRBJ2-3 and V is TRBV5-1; 14 nucleotides agree with TRBD2. This CDR3 region has 19 residues. V was clipped by 0 bases and J by 0 bases; unmatched bases: 6. Germline V gene data show CDR1 as SGHRS and CDR2 as YFSETQ. DNA of the CDR3: TGCGCCAGCAGCTTGGGACTAGCGGGAGGGCTATCTAGCACAGATACGCAGTATTTT. As protein: CASSLGLAGGLSSTDTQYF.

This chain connects TRBV4-2 to TRBJ1-2, with unresolved D. V was pared by 0 bases and J by 4 bases, with 15 bases between. Germline V gives CDR1 LGHNA, CDR2 YNFKEQ. This CDR3 has 16 amino acids. The CDR3 DNA is TGTGCCAGCAGCCAAGATTGGAGGGCTCGGGGCTATGGCTACACCTTC. This codes for CASSQDWRARGYGYTF.

This chain joins TRBV5-4 and TRBJ1-4; tentatively, D is TRBD1 (6 bases). The CDR3 totals 16 residues. Germline lookup yields CDR1 SGHNT and CDR2 YYREEE (reference sequence). Trimming took off 4 bases at V and 5 bases at J, with 18 bases between the two ends. CDR3 nucleotide sequence: TGTGCCAGCAGCGTGGATAAAACAGGGTCCAATGAAAAACTGTTTTTT. The encoded protein is CASSVDKTGSNEKLFF.

The V call is TRBV12-3 or TRBV12-4, the J call TRBJ2-6; no definite D call. This CDR3 contains 13 residues. Trimming took 8 bases from V and 0 from J, leaving 5 bases between them. The CDR3 loop reads CASLLSGANVLTF. The CDR3 DNA reads as TGTGCCAGCCTTCTCTCTGGGGCCAACGTCCTGACTTTC.

The chain combines TRBV27 with TRBJ2-1; tentatively, D is TRBD1 (7 bases). Germline V gene lookup returns CDR1 MNHEY and CDR2 SMNVEV (reference sequence). Trimming left V 0 bases short and J 10 bases short, with 19 bases between. This CDR3 is 16 amino acids long. The CDR3 coding sequence is TGTGCCAGCAGTTTATCTCGGGCAGGGGGGCCGATAGAGCAGTTCTTC. This encodes CASSLSRAGGPIEQFF.

The gene calls are TRBV5-4 and TRBJ1-1, with D perhaps matching TRBD1 (5 bases). V was shortened by 2 bases and J by 4 bases, with 12 bases between the two germline ends. CDR1 and CDR2 from the germline V gene are SGHNT and YYREEE (reference sequence). The CDR3 runs 14 residues. This chain's CDR3 is CASSFGGGPTEAFF. The CDR3 DNA sequence: TGTGCCAGCAGCTTCGGGGGGGGTCCCACTGAAGCTTTCTTT.

This clone was observed once. The CDR3 DNA reads TGTGCCAGCAAAGCGGATCTGAACACTGAAGCTTTCTTT. This encodes CASKADLNTEAFF. V usage is TRBV2 and J usage is TRBJ1-1; no reliable D call. The CDR3 runs to 13 residues. Per germline, CDR1 SNHLY and CDR2 FYNNEI. V was shortened by 7 bases and J by 0 bases, with 9 bases between the two germline ends. Full variable domain (remainder filled in from reference TRBV2 and TRBJ1-1): EPEVTQTPSHQVTQMGQEVILRCVPISNHLYFYWYRQILGQKVEFLVSFYNNEISEKSEIFDDQFSVERPDGSNFTLKIRSTKLEDSAMYFCASKADLNTEAFFGQGTRLTVV.